Listed here are 26 T cell receptor beta chains from one sample, sequenced in a study of shared clonotypes between healthy human individuals. Generated by immunoSEQ multiplex PCR, the TCRdb table keeps only in-frame clones and is missing some. The sample lists some 630,000 clones, roughly 95% seen once, with 0.11% in the top ten. Naive CD8 populations comprised CD45RO-negative cells positively selected for CCR7, excluding terminally differentiated effector memory CD45RA+ cells. Material: naive CD8+ T cells sorted from blood. Source of these receptors: a woman under 40 in good health.

The chain couples TRBV7-6 to TRBJ2-7; 9 nucleotides match TRBD1. Germline trimming cut 0 bases from V and 3 bases from J; bases unmatched to any gene: 3. Germline assignment: CDR1 SGHVS and CDR2 FNYEAQ. The CDR3 sequence is 15 residues long. The DNA of the CDR3 is TGTGCCAGCAGCTTAGCCGGGACAGGGCACTACGAGCAGTACTTC. Its protein product is CASSLAGTGHYEQYF.

The V call is TRBV10-3, the J call TRBJ1-1; no clear D. Germline values: CDR1 ENHRY, CDR2 SYGVKD. V lost 2 bases, J lost 1 base, and 14 bases lay in between. The CDR3 has 16 residues. DNA for the CDR3: TGTGCCATCAGTGAGGGGGTCCTGGTAGAGAACACTGAAGCTTTCTTT. This encodes CAISEGVLVENTEAFF.

J is TRBJ2-7 and V is TRBV20-1; 9 bases are shared with TRBD1. CDR1 is DFQATT and CDR2 is SNEGSKA in the germline V gene (reference sequence). The ends lost 6 bases at V and 5 bases at J; junction bases unmatched: 2. This CDR3 is 11 amino acids long. CDR3 nucleotide sequence: TGCAGTGCCAGGGACAGGGACGAGCAGTACTTC. As protein: CSARDRDEQYF.

This sequence joins TRBV28 and TRBJ2-5, with 10 bases aligning to TRBD1. Germline V CDR1 and CDR2: MDHEN, SYDVKM. The trim removed 7 bases at V and 1 base at J, leaving 6 bases unmatched. The CDR3 loop spans 15 amino acids. The CDR3 region is CASKAGQGTQETQYF. The DNA of the CDR3 is TGTGCCAGCAAGGCGGGACAGGGGACCCAAGAGACCCAGTACTTC.

V gene TRBV2 combines with J gene TRBJ2-1; TRBD2 might be the D (5 bases). The CDR3 length is 12 residues. Trimming cost V 8 bases and J 4 bases, with 9 bases left between them. Germline values: CDR1 SNHLY, CDR2 FYNNEI. CDR3 sequence: CASGSVYNEQFF. The CDR3 DNA sequence: TGTGCCAGCGGTAGCGTATACAATGAGCAGTTCTTC. The variable domain in full, completed from reference TRBV2 and TRBJ2-1, reads EPEVTQTPSHQVTQMGQEVILRCVPISNHLYFYWYRQILGQKVEFLVSFYNNEISEKSEIFDDQFSVERPDGSNFTLKIRSTKLEDSAMYFCASGSVYNEQFFGPGTRLTVL.

CDR3: CATRLAGDVDTQYF. Written as DNA, the CDR3 is TGTGCCACAAGACTAGCGGGAGATGTAGATACGCAGTATTTT. This sequence joins TRBV28 and TRBJ2-3; 12 bases align to TRBD2. Trimming removed 10 bases from V and 5 bases from J; junction bases left unmatched: 7. Per germline, CDR1 MDHEN and CDR2 SYDVKM. The length of the CDR3 is 14 residues.

The chain is built from TRBV19 and TRBJ2-7; 12 nucleotides align to TRBD2. V shed 5 bases, J shed 0 bases, and the junction held 5 bases outside the gene matches. Germline values: CDR1 LNHDA, CDR2 SQIVND (reference sequence). The CDR3 extends over 16 amino acids. The CDR3 sequence: CASSSLTSGSSYEQYF. DNA of the CDR3: TGTGCCAGTAGTTCACTGACTAGCGGGAGCTCCTACGAGCAGTACTTC.

V usage is TRBV19 and J usage is TRBJ1-1; D is uncertain. The CDR3 has 13 amino acids. CDR1 and CDR2 (germline): LNHDA, SQIVND (reference sequence). Trimming pared 0 bases from V and 4 bases from J, leaving 6 bases between. CDR3 bases: TGTGCCAGTAGTATAGATCCGGCCACTGAAGCTTTCTTT. This codes for CASSIDPATEAFF.

The chain combines TRBV19 with TRBJ1-4, with D hard to call. V was shortened by 3 bases and J by 6 bases, with 2 bases between the two germline ends. The CDR3 is made up of 11 amino acids. The germline V gene encodes CDR1 LNHDA and CDR2 SQIVND (reference sequence). The CDR3 region is CASSIDEKLFF. The CDR3 DNA reads TGTGCCAGTAGTATCGATGAAAAACTGTTTTTT.

The CDR3 is CASSRDRGWDEQFF. The CDR3 region has the DNA TGTGCCAGCAGCCGGGACAGGGGATGGGATGAGCAGTTCTTC. This chain joins TRBV5-4 and TRBJ2-1; 10 bases are a match to TRBD1. The CDR3 sequence is 14 residues long. In germline, CDR1 is SGHNT, CDR2 YYREEE (reference sequence). With 4 bases clipped from V and 8 bases from J, the junction kept 6 bases outside the gene matches. The complete variable domain, with remaining parts taken from reference TRBV5-4 and TRBJ2-1, reads ETGVTQSPTHLIKTRGQQVTLRCSSQSGHNTVSWYQQALGQGPQFIFQYYREEENGRGNFPPRFSGLQFPNYSSELNVNALELDDSALYLCASSRDRGWDEQFFGPGTRLTVL.

V usage is TRBV6-5 and J usage is TRBJ1-2; D may be TRBD1 (6 bases). Germline V gene data show CDR1 as MNHEY and CDR2 as SVGAGI. The CDR3 loop spans 14 amino acids. V dropped 0 bases and J dropped 8 bases, with 13 bases sitting between them. The chain's CDR3 is CASSYSTPGGGYTF. The CDR3 nucleotides are TGTGCCAGCAGTTACTCGACGCCCGGGGGCGGCTACACCTTC.

V gene TRBV28 combines with J gene TRBJ2-7; D unresolved. Trimming stripped 2 bases from V and 7 bases from J, with 12 bases between. In germline, CDR1 is MDHEN, CDR2 SYDVKM. This CDR3 region has 13 residues. As DNA, the CDR3 is TGTGCCAGCAGTTTACTACAGATTGGGGAGCAGTACTTC. Translated, it gives CASSLLQIGEQYF.

The chain joins TRBV29-1 to TRBJ2-7; 8 nucleotides line up with TRBD1. The V gene end was trimmed by 2 bases and the J gene end by 4 bases; junction bases not matched to a gene: 10. The CDR3 sequence is 15 residues long. Germline V gene lookup returns CDR1 SQVTM and CDR2 ANQGSEA. The DNA for the CDR3 is TGCAGCGTTGAAAGGGTTGGGCAGGGGGCTTACGAGCAGTACTTC. This codes for CSVERVGQGAYEQYF.

This sequence joins TRBV6-1 and TRBJ1-1; D possibly corresponds to TRBD1 (6 bases). The CDR3 is 15 residues long. Germline loops: CDR1 MNHNS, CDR2 SASEGT. Trimming removed 2 bases from V and 5 bases from J, with 15 bases in between. The CDR3 coding sequence is TGTGCCAGCAGTGAATTTCAGGGGTCGGTAACTGAAGCTTTCTTT. It encodes CASSEFQGSVTEAFF.

Only one count was recorded for this clone. This chain uses TRBV4-2 with TRBJ2-2; D gene ambiguous. The ends were cut back, 4 bases at V and 5 bases at J, with 17 bases in the middle. The CDR3 totals 16 residues. CDR1 and CDR2 from the germline V gene are LGHNA and YNFKEQ. The CDR3 loop reads CASSPEVQALTGELFF. CDR3 sequence (DNA): TGTGCCAGCAGCCCTGAGGTGCAGGCCCTGACCGGGGAGCTGTTTTTT.

The V and J genes are TRBV9 and TRBJ2-3; D not resolved. The CDR3 spans 12 residues. Germline V lookup: CDR1 SGDLS, CDR2 YYNGEE. The V end lost 3 bases, the J end lost 4 bases, and 6 bases lay between the germline ends. CDR3 amino acids: CASSAQSDTQYF. The DNA for the CDR3 is TGTGCCAGCAGCGCCCAGTCAGATACGCAGTATTTT.

The chain couples TRBV4-1 to TRBJ1-1; 12 bases are a match to TRBD1. The CDR3 runs to 16 residues. V was clipped by 7 bases and J by 4 bases; unmatched bases: 10. The germline V gene has CDR1 MGHRA and CDR2 YSYEKL. This CDR3 is CASTEPGTGGVTEAFF. The DNA for the CDR3 is TGCGCCAGCACCGAGCCCGGGACAGGGGGCGTCACTGAAGCTTTCTTT.

The genes are TRBV4-1 and TRBJ1-1; tentative D call: TRBD1 (5 bases). V lost 3 bases, J lost 5 bases, and 19 bases lay in between. The V gene's germline CDR1 is MGHRA and CDR2 YSYEKL. The CDR3 spans 16 residues. Here the CDR3 DNA reads TGCGCCAGCAGCCACGCGTGGGGCCGGGAGGCAACTGAAGCTTTCTTT. Encoded protein: CASSHAWGREATEAFF.

V usage is TRBV5-4 and J usage is TRBJ1-1; D is unresolved. The V and J ends lost 0 bases and 1 base respectively, with 10 bases between them. Germline lookup yields CDR1 SGHNT and CDR2 YYREEE (reference sequence). The CDR3 runs 15 residues. The CDR3 reads CASSLDLPANTEAFF. The CDR3 region has the DNA TGTGCCAGCAGCTTGGATCTTCCCGCGAACACTGAAGCTTTCTTT.

The table lists this clone with a count of one. The CDR3 region is CASSRQTSYNEQFF. CDR3 coding DNA: TGTGCCAGCAGTCGCCAGACCTCCTACAATGAGCAGTTCTTC. The chain is built from TRBV6-5 and TRBJ2-1; D not resolved. Germline-derived CDR1 and CDR2 are MNHEY and SVGAGI. V was cut by 5 bases and J by 0 bases, with 8 bases left in between. This CDR3 is 14 amino acids long.

The chain uses TRBV29-1 and TRBJ1-2; 7 bases agree with TRBD1. J lost 7 bases, V lost 4 bases, and 6 bases had no gene match. This CDR3 is 12 amino acids long. Germline V gives CDR1 SQVTM, CDR2 ANQGSEA. The CDR3 nucleotides are TGCAGCGTTGGACAGGGCACGATTGGCTACACCTTC. Its translation is CSVGQGTIGYTF.

This clone appeared once. The chain has TRBV28 and TRBJ2-7; 7 bases agree with TRBD2. The trim removed 5 bases at V and 6 bases at J, leaving 7 bases unmatched. The germline gives CDR1 MDHEN, CDR2 SYDVKM. The CDR3 is made up of 13 amino acids. CDR3 sequence (DNA): TGTGCCAGCAGTCTACGGGGCGGGGGCGAGCAGTACTTC. Protein sequence: CASSLRGGGEQYF.

The count of this clone is one. This chain uses TRBV13 with TRBJ1-4; maybe TRBD1 (5 bases). The CDR3 totals 15 residues. Between the trimmed V and J ends, which lost 3 bases and 2 bases, there was a span of 10 bases. Germline V gene sequence: CDR1 PRHDT, CDR2 FYEKMQ (reference sequence). In nucleotides, the CDR3 is TGTGCCAGCAGCTTGGGTGGGGCGACTAATGAAAAACTGTTTTTT. This codes for CASSLGGATNEKLFF.

The genes are TRBV7-9 and TRBJ2-7, with D perhaps matching TRBD2 (7 bases). The germline V and J ends were trimmed by 11 bases and 1 base, with 18 bases remaining between them. Germline-derived CDR1 and CDR2 are SEHNR and FQNEAQ (reference sequence). The CDR3 is made up of 14 amino acids. CDR3 residues: CAVGGLAESYEQYF. The CDR3 DNA is TGTGCCGTGGGGGGGCTAGCGGAGTCCTACGAGCAGTACTTC.

The V and J genes are TRBV29-1 and TRBJ1-1; possibly TRBD1 for D (5 bases). CDR3 length equals 14 residues. Germline lookup yields CDR1 SQVTM and CDR2 ANQGSEA. V was pared by 0 bases and J by 2 bases, with 10 bases between. The CDR3: CSVEDVGGNTEAFF. CDR3 nucleotides: TGCAGCGTTGAAGATGTGGGGGGAAACACTGAAGCTTTCTTT.

The V gene is TRBV30, the J gene TRBJ2-2, with D hard to call. CDR1 GTSNPN and CDR2 SVGIG come from the germline V gene (reference sequence). This CDR3 is built from 17 residues. The ends were cut back, 2 bases at V and 6 bases at J, with 22 bases in the middle. This CDR3 reads CAWSTVLRHSFAGELFF. Written as DNA, the CDR3 is TGTGCCTGGAGTACCGTCCTTCGGCATAGTTTCGCCGGGGAGCTGTTTTTT.